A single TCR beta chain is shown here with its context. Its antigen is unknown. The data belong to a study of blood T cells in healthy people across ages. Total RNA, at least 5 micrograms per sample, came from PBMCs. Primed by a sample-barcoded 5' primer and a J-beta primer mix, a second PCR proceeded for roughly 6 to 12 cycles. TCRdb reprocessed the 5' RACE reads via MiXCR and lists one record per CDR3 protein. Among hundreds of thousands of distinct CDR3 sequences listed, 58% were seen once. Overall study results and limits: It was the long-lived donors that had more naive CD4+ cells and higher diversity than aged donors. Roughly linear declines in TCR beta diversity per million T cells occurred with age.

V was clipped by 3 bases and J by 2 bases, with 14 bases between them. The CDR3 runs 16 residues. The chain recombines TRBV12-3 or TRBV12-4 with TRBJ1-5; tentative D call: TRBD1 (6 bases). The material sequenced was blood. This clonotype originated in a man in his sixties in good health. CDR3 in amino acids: CASSFGGGSGNQPQHF. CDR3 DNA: TGTGCCAGCAGTTTTGGGGGGGGCAGTGGCAATCAGCCCCAGCATTTT.